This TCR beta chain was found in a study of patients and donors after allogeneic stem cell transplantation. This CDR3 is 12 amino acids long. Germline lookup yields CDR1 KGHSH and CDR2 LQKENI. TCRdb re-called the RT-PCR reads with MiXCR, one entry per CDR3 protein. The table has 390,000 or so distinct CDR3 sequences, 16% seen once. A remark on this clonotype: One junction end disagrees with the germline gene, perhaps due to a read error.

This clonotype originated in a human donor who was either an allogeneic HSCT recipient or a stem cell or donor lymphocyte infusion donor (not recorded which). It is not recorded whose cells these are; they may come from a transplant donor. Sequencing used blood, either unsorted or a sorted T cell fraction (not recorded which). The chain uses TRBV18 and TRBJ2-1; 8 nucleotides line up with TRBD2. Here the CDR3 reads CASSPRSGGPSF. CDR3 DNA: TGTGCCAGCTCACCACGGTCGGGAGGGCCGTCCTTC.